Presented here are 31 T cell receptor beta chains from one specimen sequenced in a study of Ad26.COV2.S vaccination and SARS-CoV-2 variants (dated by TCRdb to 2020 to 2023). In light of the paper, this sample's treatment or condition label describes: about 20 received Ad26.COV2.S at low or high dose, single or two shots; several received placebo; per-sample allocation not given. Repertoires of vaccine and placebo recipients were sequenced from samples collected on day 63 after the first injection. The library was prepared using the immunoSEQ multiplex PCR assay. In its TCRdb copy, this immuneACCESS table keeps in-frame sequences only and misses some clones. Where compared with another copy, unresolved V genes explain less than half of these, and the others have no known cause. The sample profile shows about 370,000 clones; 75% to 90% of them were found once. The ten largest clones take up 3.5% of the sample.

This specimen consisted of peripheral blood, obtained in a trial of Ad26.COV2.S vaccine versus placebo. The receptors were gathered from a person aged 18-60 years who received the Ad26.COV2.S COVID-19 vaccine or a placebo.

V and J are TRBV3-1 (or the pseudogene TRBV3-2) and TRBJ1-2; TRBD1 is a possible D gene (6 bases). The CDR3 length is 13 residues. Germline CDR1 reads LGHDT; CDR2 reads YNNKEL (reference sequence). The V gene lost 3 bases and the J gene lost 8 bases, with 13 bases spanning the gap. The chain's CDR3 is CASSQGRGWGYTF. The CDR3 nucleotides are TGTGCCAGCAGCCAGGGCAGGGGCTGGGGCTACACCTTC.

The chain recombines TRBV15 with TRBJ2-5, with 9 bases matching TRBD2. After removal of 3 bases from V and 5 bases from J, the junction contained 4 bases not matched to a gene. The CDR3 extends over 14 amino acids. Germline CDR1 LNHNV, CDR2 YYDKDF (reference sequence). In nucleotides, the CDR3 is TGTGCCACCAGCAGGGGACTAGCTTTGGAGACCCAGTACTTC. Translating gives CATSRGLALETQYF. Full variable domain (remainder filled in from reference TRBV15 and TRBJ2-5): DAMVIQNPRYQVTQFGKPVTLSCSQTLNHNVMYWYQQKSSQAPKLLFHYYDKDFNNEADTPDNFQSRRPNTSFCFLDIRSPGLGDTAMYLCATSRGLALETQYFGPGTRLLVL.

V usage is TRBV19 and J usage is TRBJ2-2; D unresolved. The CDR3 is 15 amino acids. From germline, CDR1 is LNHDA and CDR2 SQIVND (reference sequence). The germline V and J ends were trimmed by 7 bases and 4 bases, with 16 bases remaining between them. The CDR3 spells CASTKGTGFTGELFF. CDR3 nucleotides: TGTGCCAGTACAAAGGGAACCGGGTTCACCGGGGAGCTGTTTTTT.

The chain links TRBV6-5 to TRBJ2-7, with TRBD1 identical over 10 bases. This CDR3 region has 14 residues. Germline V gives CDR1 MNHEY, CDR2 SVGAGI. V shed 6 bases and J 7 bases; nucleotides not matched to a gene: 9. CDR3 nucleotide sequence: TGTGCCAGCAGAACCGGGACAGGGGCGGGGGAGCAGTACTTC. Translating gives CASRTGTGAGEQYF.

CDR3 protein: CATSRDENSPLHF. As DNA, the CDR3 is TGTGCCACCAGCCGGGACGAGAATTCACCCCTCCACTTT. The rearrangement uses TRBV24-1 and TRBJ1-6; weak D call: TRBD1 (5 bases). Germline V CDR1 and CDR2: KGHDR, SFDVKD. The CDR3 is 13 amino acids. The V gene lost 7 bases and the J gene lost 7 bases, with 10 bases spanning the gap.

This chain joins TRBV23-1 and TRBJ1-1, with D uncertain. TRBV23-1 is an ORF; its function is uncertain. The V gene lost 0 bases and the J gene lost 4 bases, with 15 bases spanning the gap. This CDR3 is 16 amino acids long. This CDR3 is CASSQSNPGSPTEAFF. The DNA of the CDR3 is TGCGCCAGCAGTCAATCGAACCCCGGGTCGCCCACTGAAGCTTTCTTT.

This clone was picked up one time. V is TRBV3-1 (or the pseudogene TRBV3-2) and J is TRBJ2-2, with 9 bases fitting TRBD1. Per the germline V gene, CDR1 is LGHDT and CDR2 is YNNKEL (reference sequence). The CDR3 has 15 amino acids. Trimming removed 3 bases from V and 1 base from J; junction bases left unmatched: 0. The CDR3 loop reads CASSQGQGNTGELFF. CDR3 nucleotide sequence: TGTGCCAGCAGCCAGGGACAGGGGAACACCGGGGAGCTGTTTTTT.

For the CDR3, the DNA is TGTGCCAGCAGCCGCGCCCGGACAGACTCCTATGGCTACACCTTC. Its protein product is CASSRARTDSYGYTF. V and J are TRBV6-2 or TRBV6-3 and TRBJ1-2, with a possible D match to TRBD1 (6 bases). From germline, CDR1 is MNHEY and CDR2 SVGEGT. The CDR3 sequence is 15 residues long. V lost 6 bases and J lost 4, with 18 bases in between.

The J gene is TRBJ2-7, the V gene TRBV30, with 11 bases fitting TRBD1. V dropped 0 bases and J dropped 4; count of bases not matched to a gene: 2. The CDR3 is 14 amino acids. Germline V CDR1 and CDR2: GTSNPN, SVGIG (reference sequence). The CDR3 nucleotides read TGTGCCTGGAGTGTAGGGACAGGGGGGTACGAGCAGTACTTC. Its translation is CAWSVGTGGYEQYF.

This chain uses TRBV4-1 with TRBJ1-2, with D hard to call. Per germline, CDR1 MGHRA and CDR2 YSYEKL. The V gene lost 0 bases and the J gene lost 6 bases, with 11 bases spanning the gap. This CDR3 is built from 14 residues. CDR3 protein: CASSQEPGSDGYTF. CDR3 in DNA: TGCGCCAGCAGCCAAGAGCCGGGGTCGGATGGCTACACCTTC.

The J gene is TRBJ1-2, the V gene TRBV11-2; D is uncertain. Between the trimmed V and J ends, which lost 6 bases and 4 bases, there was a span of 15 bases. Per germline, CDR1 SGHAT and CDR2 FQNNGV. This CDR3 is 14 amino acids long. CDR3 protein: CASSPYSNPYGYTF. CDR3 nucleotide sequence: TGTGCCAGCAGTCCTTACAGTAACCCCTATGGCTACACCTTC.

In its sample, this clone was seen once. The V and J genes are TRBV23-1 and TRBJ1-3, with 7 nucleotides matching TRBD1. TRBV23-1 is placed among ORFs of uncertain function. The CDR3 is 14 amino acids. V shed 7 bases, J shed 2 bases, and the junction held 5 bases outside the gene matches. This chain's CDR3 is CASIIQGPGNTIYF. The CDR3 DNA reads as TGCGCCAGCATTATACAGGGGCCTGGAAACACCATATATTTT.

The genes are TRBV29-1 and TRBJ2-2; D perhaps matches TRBD2 (5 bases). The CDR3 runs to 14 residues. The V end was cut by 4 bases, the J end by 0 bases, with 9 bases between. Germline V gene sequence: CDR1 SQVTM, CDR2 ANQGSEA. The CDR3 coding sequence is TGCAGCGTTGTTGAGCGGTCGAACACCGGGGAGCTGTTTTTT. It is translated as CSVVERSNTGELFF.

The V gene is TRBV2, the J gene TRBJ1-5; maybe TRBD1 (5 bases). There are 15 residues in the CDR3. CDR1 and CDR2 (germline): SNHLY, FYNNEI. The V end lost 7 bases, the J end lost 1 base, and 14 bases lay between the germline ends. The CDR3 coding sequence is TGTGCCAGCACCGCGACAGCCGTGAGCAATCAGCCCCAGCATTTT. As protein: CASTATAVSNQPQHF.

The chain couples TRBV6-4 to TRBJ1-2; D remains unclear. V lost 3 bases and J lost 8, with 22 bases in between. The germline CDR1 and CDR2 sequences are MRHNA and SNTAGT. This CDR3 is 16 amino acids long. CDR3 protein: CASSDQRLRTHDGYTF. The DNA of the CDR3 is TGTGCCAGCAGTGATCAAAGGCTTCGGACGCATGACGGCTACACCTTC.

The J gene is TRBJ2-5, the V gene TRBV15; D is unresolved. This CDR3 is 12 amino acids long. In germline, CDR1 is LNHNV, CDR2 YYDKDF (reference sequence). The ends were cut back, 3 bases at V and 5 bases at J, with 7 bases in the middle. The CDR3 DNA is TGTGCCACCAGCAGCCCGCGGGAGACCCAGTACTTC. Translation: CATSSPRETQYF.

The sample holds one count of this clone. This sequence joins TRBV6-2 or TRBV6-3 and TRBJ2-2, with D unclear. In germline, CDR1 is MNHEY, CDR2 SVGEGT. Trimming left V 4 bases short and J 9 bases short, with 6 bases between. This CDR3 has 11 amino acids. The CDR3 DNA sequence: TGTGCCAGCAGTTCTTCAAGGGAGCTGTTTTTT. Translating it yields CASSSSRELFF.

The chain carries TRBV6-2 or TRBV6-3 and TRBJ2-1, with D unresolved. The CDR3 sequence is 12 residues long. The germline gives CDR1 MNHEY, CDR2 SVGEGT. V gave up 6 bases and J gave up 8 bases, with 11 bases separating them. The CDR3 here is CASSRIGYEQFF. DNA for the CDR3: TGTGCCAGCAGCCGGATAGGTTATGAGCAGTTCTTC.

The rearrangement uses TRBV19 and TRBJ1-1; the D gene is possibly TRBD1 (6 bases). V lost 8 bases and J 8 bases, leaving 12 bases between the germline ends. Germline CDR1 is LNHDA and CDR2 is SQIVND (reference sequence). The CDR3 contains 11 residues. DNA of the CDR3: TGTGCCAGTTCCTGGACAGACGAAGCTTTCTTT. Its translation is CASSWTDEAFF.

The rearrangement links TRBV28 to TRBJ2-6, with D possibly TRBD1 on 7 matching bases. Germline V lookup: CDR1 MDHEN, CDR2 SYDVKM. The V and J ends lost 3 bases and 5 bases respectively, with 11 bases between them. The CDR3 consists of 15 residues. The CDR3 coding sequence is TGTGCCAGCAGTTTGGAGGGGGCTTGGGCCAACGTCCTGACTTTC. Translation: CASSLEGAWANVLTF.

This clone was seen only a few times. J is TRBJ1-2 and V is TRBV5-1, with D possibly TRBD1 on 5 matching bases. Trimming pared 4 bases from V and 2 bases from J, leaving 9 bases between. This CDR3 has 13 residues. Per germline, CDR1 SGHRS and CDR2 YFSETQ. CDR3 sequence: CASSPDINYGYTF. The CDR3 DNA reads as TGCGCCAGCAGCCCGGACATCAACTATGGCTACACCTTC.

This chain connects TRBV11-1 to TRBJ2-7; no clear D gene. Per the germline V gene, CDR1 is SGHAT and CDR2 is FQDESV (reference sequence). The CDR3 is made up of 16 amino acids. V gave up 2 bases and J gave up 2 bases, with 16 bases separating them. The CDR3 DNA reads TGTGCCAGCAGCTTAAGTCTGTCGGACGGTGCCTACGAGCAGTACTTC. Amino acids: CASSLSLSDGAYEQYF.

Regarding this clone: Other DNA sequences in this sample translate to the same CDR3. The chain employs TRBV18 and TRBJ1-1; a weak D match, TRBD1 (5 bases). V shed 3 bases and J shed 0 bases, with 5 bases lying between them. The CDR3 runs to 13 residues. Germline assignment: CDR1 KGHSH and CDR2 LQKENI. DNA of the CDR3: TGTGCCAGCTCACCGGGACTGAACACTGAAGCTTTCTTT. It translates to CASSPGLNTEAFF. The whole variable domain, remainder taken from reference TRBV18 and TRBJ1-1, is NAGVMQNPRHLVRRRGQEARLRCSPMKGHSHVYWYRQLPEEGLKFMVYLQKENIIDESGMPKERFSAEFPKEGPSILRIQQVVRGDSAAYFCASSPGLNTEAFFGQGTRLTVV.

In its sample, this clone was seen once. DNA of the CDR3: TGTGCCAGCAGCCAAGCAAGCGGGGGCCGGAACACCGGGGAGCTGTTTTTT. It is translated as CASSQASGGRNTGELFF. The rearrangement uses TRBV4-2 and TRBJ2-2; the match to TRBD2 covers 8 bases. V was clipped by 1 base and J by 1 base; unmatched bases: 5. Per the germline V gene, CDR1 is LGHNA and CDR2 is YNFKEQ. This CDR3 spans 17 amino acids.

The chain has TRBV6-1 and TRBJ2-6, with TRBD1 matching over 8 bases. This CDR3 has 19 residues. Germline loops: CDR1 MNHNS, CDR2 SASEGT. Unmatched junction bases numbered 11, after V lost 0 bases and J lost 4 bases. The DNA of the CDR3 is TGTGCCAGCAGTGAAGCCCTCCAGGGGGCAAGGTCCGGGGCCAACGTCCTGACTTTC. Translation: CASSEALQGARSGANVLTF.

The chain employs TRBV29-1 and TRBJ1-2; the match to TRBD1 covers 10 bases. V shed 6 bases and J 5 bases; nucleotides not matched to a gene: 6. Germline V CDR1 and CDR2: SQVTM, ANQGSEA. The CDR3 runs 13 residues. CDR3 sequence: CSVPGQGRYGYTF. CDR3 DNA sequence: TGCAGCGTCCCGGGACAGGGGAGGTATGGCTACACCTTC.

The chain links TRBV20-1 to TRBJ2-5, with D uncertain. V gave up 1 base and J gave up 3 bases, with 3 bases separating them. The CDR3 extends over 11 amino acids. In germline, CDR1 is DFQATT, CDR2 SNEGSKA (reference sequence). The CDR3 reads CSARGEETQYF. The CDR3 DNA reads as TGCAGTGCTAGAGGCGAAGAGACCCAGTACTTC.

The genes are TRBV5-1 and TRBJ2-7, with 7 nucleotides matching TRBD2. V lost 4 bases and J lost 3; bases outside the gene matches: 10. The CDR3 is made up of 15 amino acids. Germline V gives CDR1 SGHRS, CDR2 YFSETQ. The DNA for the CDR3 is TGCGCCAGCAGCCCCGGCGAGGGAGGGGTCTACGAGCAGTACTTC. As protein: CASSPGEGGVYEQYF.

This chain joins TRBV5-1 and TRBJ1-2; D is undetermined. The CDR3 covers 17 residues. In germline, CDR1 is SGHRS, CDR2 YFSETQ. Deletions cut 0 bases from V and 4 bases from J, with 19 bases between. The CDR3 sequence: CASSLAPRGPLGYGYTF. The CDR3 nucleotides read TGCGCCAGCAGCTTGGCCCCTAGAGGACCCTTGGGCTATGGCTACACCTTC.

The rearrangement uses TRBV18 and TRBJ2-2; D is possibly TRBD2 (6 bases). The V end lost 5 bases, the J end lost 8 bases, and 18 bases lay between the germline ends. CDR1 and CDR2 (germline): KGHSH, LQKENI. This CDR3 is built from 15 residues. The CDR3 nucleotides are TGTGCCAGCTCATCCCTGTTCTCGGGAGTTGGGGAGCTGTTTTTT. This codes for CASSSLFSGVGELFF.

The chain joins TRBV2 to TRBJ2-7, with 10 bases that match TRBD1. The germline V gene encodes CDR1 SNHLY and CDR2 FYNNEI. Unmatched junction bases numbered 4, after V lost 4 bases and J lost 4 bases. The CDR3 loop spans 14 amino acids. CDR3 nucleotide sequence: TGTGCCAGCAGTGGACAGGGGGCTTCATACGAGCAGTACTTC. Protein sequence: CASSGQGASYEQYF. Combining the CDR3 with reference TRBV2 and TRBJ2-7 gives the whole variable domain EPEVTQTPSHQVTQMGQEVILRCVPISNHLYFYWYRQILGQKVEFLVSFYNNEISEKSEIFDDQFSVERPDGSNFTLKIRSTKLEDSAMYFCASSGQGASYEQYFGPGTRLTVT.